The 14 T cell receptor beta chains listed next were all sequenced from one sample in a study of T-cell reconstitution after alpha-beta-depleted transplantation in children. A library of TCRbeta sequences, prepared with unique molecular identifiers, was generated. Each CDR3 protein gets one entry after TCRdb re-called the PCR reads with MiXCR. The repertoire holds approximately 270,000 distinct CDR3 sequences, with more than 20% as singletons. Sequencing used PBMCs, mostly from graft donor cells, obtained 360 days after TCRalphabeta/CD19-depleted stem cell transplant. The origin of the receptors is a female patient aged 2 to 10 who had a stem cell transplant for congenital amegakaryocytic thrombocytopenia, so the T cells may come from the graft donor.

This rearrangement joins TRBV10-3 to TRBJ2-5; 7 bases map to TRBD1. Germline assignment: CDR1 ENHRY and CDR2 SYGVKD. The CDR3 runs 17 residues. V was clipped by 2 bases and J by 0 bases; unmatched bases: 9. CDR3 DNA: TGTGCCATCAGTGAGAAGTACAGGGGCGACGACCAAGAGACCCAGTACTTC. It translates to CAISEKYRGDDQETQYF.

The chain carries TRBV7-6 and TRBJ2-5; no clear D. Per the germline V gene, CDR1 is SGHVS and CDR2 is FNYEAQ. V was trimmed by 2 bases and J by 5 bases, leaving 6 bases between them. The CDR3 has 12 amino acids. In DNA form, the CDR3 reads TGTGCCAGCAGCTTAAAGATGGAGACCCAGTACTTC. Amino acids: CASSLKMETQYF.

The chain couples TRBV12-3 or TRBV12-4 to TRBJ2-7; weak D call: TRBD2 (5 bases). V lost 5 bases, J lost 2 bases, and 13 bases lay in between. This CDR3 region has 14 residues. CDR3 sequence reads: CASSRPEEAYEQYF. The DNA of the CDR3 is TGTGCCAGCAGTCGCCCCGAGGAGGCCTACGAGCAGTACTTC.

This chain connects TRBV21-1 to TRBJ2-3; the tabulated D call, TRBD1, remains unverified against the DNA. TRBV21-1 is a documented pseudogene. The CDR3 runs 17 residues. The CDR3 coding sequence is TGTGCCAGCAGCAAAATTGGGGGGGGGCCTAGCACAGATACGCAGTATTTT. Translation: CASSKIGGGPSTDTQYF.

There are a few counts of this clonotype. The gene calls are TRBV20-1 and TRBJ1-6; perhaps TRBD1 as D (5 bases). V lost 3 bases to trimming and J lost 6 bases, with 15 bases between them. Germline loops: CDR1 DFQATT, CDR2 SNEGSKA (reference sequence). CDR3 size: 15 residues. The CDR3 loop reads CSARRLGGGNSPLHF. As DNA, the CDR3 is TGCAGTGCTAGGCGTCTAGGTGGGGGTAATTCACCCCTCCACTTT.

This clonotype has more than one count but fewer than ten. DNA for the CDR3: TGTGCCAGCAGCCACCACGTCAACTATGGCTACACCTTC. Protein: CASSHHVNYGYTF. The chain combines TRBV6-2 or TRBV6-3 with TRBJ1-2; D call uncertain. Germline V gene sequence: CDR1 MNHEY, CDR2 SVGEGT. The V gene lost 6 bases and the J gene lost 2 bases, with 10 bases spanning the gap. The CDR3 consists of 13 residues.

The sample holds a few counts of this clonotype. The chain links TRBV4-2 to TRBJ1-2; no firm D call. Trimming removed 1 base from V and 6 bases from J, with 18 bases in between. The CDR3 sequence is 16 residues long. Germline-derived CDR1 and CDR2 are LGHNA and YNFKEQ. The CDR3 DNA reads as TGTGCCAGCAGCCAAGTCATCGAAGGAGCTAAAGATGGCTACACCTTC. Its protein is CASSQVIEGAKDGYTF.

There are a few counts of this clonotype. This chain links TRBV4-1 with TRBJ1-2; 8 bases map to TRBD1. The germline CDR1 and CDR2 sequences are MGHRA and YSYEKL. This CDR3 contains 16 residues. With V trimmed by 0 bases and J by 8 bases, 11 bases remained unmatched. The CDR3 protein is CASSQEGQGRIEGYTF. In DNA form, the CDR3 reads TGCGCCAGCAGCCAAGAAGGACAGGGTCGTATCGAGGGCTACACCTTC.

This chain links TRBV3-1 with TRBJ2-7; no clear D. The V and J ends lost 4 bases and 3 bases respectively, with 16 bases between them. The CDR3 consists of 15 residues. From germline, CDR1 is LGHDT and CDR2 YNNKEL (reference sequence). Here the CDR3 DNA reads TGTGCCAGCAGCCCTCGAACCACTTGGGGCTACGAGCAGTACTTC. This gives the protein CASSPRTTWGYEQYF.

This clonotype appeared a few times. DNA of the CDR3: TGCGCCAGCAGCCCCAAGGGACAACATGGCTACACCTTC. Translating it yields CASSPKGQHGYTF. This rearrangement joins TRBV4-1 to TRBJ1-2, with D possibly being TRBD1 (6 bases). CDR3 length: 13 residues. The V gene's germline CDR1 is MGHRA and CDR2 YSYEKL. The V end was cut by 4 bases, the J end by 6 bases, with 12 bases between.

In its sample, this clonotype was seen many times. The genes are TRBV4-1 and TRBJ2-7, with a tentative D call TRBD2 (5 bases). The CDR3 length is 15 residues. V was trimmed by 1 base and J by 3 bases, leaving 13 bases between them. Germline values: CDR1 MGHRA, CDR2 YSYEKL. The CDR3: CASSQVLARVYEQYF. The CDR3 nucleotides are TGCGCCAGCAGCCAAGTCCTAGCAAGGGTCTACGAGCAGTACTTC.

DNA for the CDR3: TGTGCCACCAGTACGGGGGTAATCATGATTCTGGGGGGAAGCACAGATACGCAGTATTTT. Encoded protein: CATSTGVIMILGGSTDTQYF. The rearrangement joins TRBV15 to TRBJ2-3, with D possibly matching TRBD2 (6 bases). Germline V gene data show CDR1 as LNHNV and CDR2 as YYDKDF (reference sequence). CDR3 length: 20 amino acids. Trimming pared 6 bases from V and 0 bases from J, leaving 28 bases between.

This rearrangement joins TRBV30 to TRBJ2-3; D is possibly TRBD2 (6 bases). V lost 2 bases and J 6 bases, leaving 9 bases between the germline ends. The length of the CDR3 is 12 residues. The germline gives CDR1 GTSNPN, CDR2 SVGIG (reference sequence). In DNA form, the CDR3 reads TGTGCCTGGAGTCGGGGGAGGGATACGCAGTATTTT. Residues: CAWSRGRDTQYF. Supplemented by reference TRBV30 and TRBJ2-3, the full variable domain reads SQTIHQWPATLVQPVGSPLSLECTVEGTSNPNLYWYRQAAGRGLQLLFYSVGIGQISSEVPQNLSASRPQDRQFILSSKKLLLSDSGFYLCAWSRGRDTQYFGPGTRLTVL.

The sample holds a few counts of this clonotype. V gene TRBV7-9 combines with J gene TRBJ2-1; D is uncertain. The germline gives CDR1 SEHNR, CDR2 FQNEAQ (reference sequence). The CDR3 is made up of 11 amino acids. V shed 2 bases and J shed 9 bases, with 5 bases lying between them. The CDR3 region is CASSLSREQFF. The CDR3 coding sequence is TGTGCCAGCAGCTTATCTCGTGAGCAGTTCTTC.